The 11 T cell receptor beta chains given below trace back to one sample, sequenced in a study of T cell responses to AZD1222 COVID-19 vaccine. The protocol was immunoSEQ multiplex PCR, while the TCRdb copy is restricted to in-frame clones and leaves out a portion. This table has 100,000 to 150,000 clones, 80% to 90% appearing once. The material sequenced was peripheral blood, taken on day 0 of AZD1222 vaccination. The receptors were gathered from an adult in good health.

The chain recombines TRBV19 with TRBJ1-6; 7 bases match TRBD1. J was trimmed by 8 bases and V by 4 bases; bases with no gene match: 8. This CDR3 is built from 15 residues. The germline gives CDR1 LNHDA, CDR2 SQIVND (reference sequence). The DNA for the CDR3 is TGTGCCAGTAGTACCAGACAGGGTTCGGATTCACCCCTCCACTTT. Translated, it gives CASSTRQGSDSPLHF.

The chain links TRBV9 to TRBJ2-7, with a possible D match to TRBD2 (6 bases). The CDR3 is 14 residues long. The germline gives CDR1 SGDLS, CDR2 YYNGEE. V dropped 4 bases and J dropped 4 bases, with 15 bases sitting between them. The CDR3 DNA reads TGTGCCAGCAGCCCCCGACTAGAACTTTACGAGCAGTACTTC. Its translation: CASSPRLELYEQYF.

The chain has TRBV15 and TRBJ2-7, with 7 positions matching TRBD2. CDR1 and CDR2 from the germline V gene are LNHNV and YYDKDF (reference sequence). This CDR3 has 18 residues. V trimming: 0 bases; J trimming: 4 bases; junction bases outside the gene matches: 15. CDR3: CATSRDRGVREPPYEQYF. DNA of the CDR3: TGTGCCACCAGCAGAGATCGGGGGGTGAGGGAACCTCCTTACGAGCAGTACTTC. Looking up the rest from reference TRBV15 and TRBJ2-7 gives the full variable domain: DAMVIQNPRYQVTQFGKPVTLSCSQTLNHNVMYWYQQKSSQAPKLLFHYYDKDFNNEADTPDNFQSRRPNTSFCFLDIRSPGLGDTAMYLCATSRDRGVREPPYEQYFGPGTRLTVT.

The J gene is TRBJ1-1, the V gene TRBV29-1; D remains ambiguous. Trimming left V 2 bases short and J 1 base short, with 5 bases between. This CDR3 is built from 12 residues. Germline loops: CDR1 SQVTM, CDR2 ANQGSEA. CDR3: CSVEMGNTEAFF. CDR3 nucleotide sequence: TGCAGCGTTGAAATGGGGAACACTGAAGCTTTCTTT.

The V and J genes are TRBV7-2 and TRBJ2-1; D is ambiguous. Germline V lookup: CDR1 SGHTA, CDR2 FQGNSA. The V end lost 2 bases, the J end lost 8 bases, and 13 bases lay between the germline ends. This CDR3 region has 14 residues. This chain's CDR3 is CASSLRPVLDEQFF. The CDR3 DNA reads as TGTGCCAGCAGCTTAAGGCCCGTGCTAGATGAGCAGTTCTTC.

The chain uses TRBV12-3 or TRBV12-4 and TRBJ2-1; possible D gene TRBD2, 6 bases. V was pared by 5 bases and J by 12 bases, with 17 bases between. The CDR3 runs to 13 residues. The CDR3 is CASSRDWELVQFF. The CDR3 DNA reads as TGTGCCAGCAGTAGGGACTGGGAATTGGTGCAGTTCTTC.

The chain joins TRBV29-1 to TRBJ2-5, with 7 bases aligning to TRBD1. Germline CDR1 and CDR2: SQVTM and ANQGSEA. The CDR3 extends over 12 amino acids. The trim removed 4 bases at V and 4 bases at J, leaving 3 bases unmatched. The CDR3 protein is CSVGQGLETQYF. The CDR3 DNA is TGCAGCGTTGGACAGGGATTAGAGACCCAGTACTTC.

V usage is TRBV10-2 and J usage is TRBJ2-3; 7 bases map to TRBD2. Germline lookup yields CDR1 WSHSY and CDR2 SAAADI. The CDR3 covers 11 residues. V lost 8 bases, J lost 5 bases, and 1 base stayed unmatched. The CDR3 sequence is CASAGEDTQYF. In DNA form, the CDR3 reads TGCGCCAGCGCGGGGGAAGATACGCAGTATTTT.

The chain links TRBV7-3 to TRBJ2-1; tentatively, D is TRBD1 or TRBD2 (6 bases each). The CDR3 extends over 14 amino acids. CDR1 is SGHTA, CDR2 FQGTGA, per germline. Deletions cut 5 bases from V and 7 bases from J, with 15 bases between. CDR3 region: CASSPGGRSNEQFF. The CDR3, as DNA: TGTGCCAGCAGCCCTGGGGGGCGATCTAATGAGCAGTTCTTC.

This clone was seen only once. The chain recombines TRBV4-1 with TRBJ1-1, with D perhaps matching TRBD1 (6 bases). The CDR3 covers 14 residues. V was shortened by 4 bases and J by 5 bases, with 14 bases between the two germline ends. Germline CDR1 reads MGHRA; CDR2 reads YSYEKL. The CDR3 here is CASSLGGVGTEAFF. In nucleotides, the CDR3 is TGCGCCAGCAGCCTGGGGGGCGTAGGTACTGAAGCTTTCTTT.

Only one count was recorded for this clone. Additional DNA sequences in this sample encode the identical CDR3. The rearrangement links TRBV9 to TRBJ2-3; the D gene is possibly TRBD1 (5 bases). V lost 2 bases and J lost 0, with 7 bases in between. The CDR3 runs to 14 residues. Per the germline V gene, CDR1 is SGDLS and CDR2 is YYNGEE. The chain's CDR3 is CASSVAGSTDTQYF. The CDR3 region has the DNA TGTGCCAGCAGCGTCGCAGGGAGCACAGATACGCAGTATTTT. The variable domain in full, with the rest retrieved from reference TRBV9 and TRBJ2-3, is DSGVTQTPKHLITATGQRVTLRCSPRSGDLSVYWYQQSLDQGLQFLIQYYNGEERAKGNILERFSAQQFPDLHSELNLSSLELGDSALYFCASSVAGSTDTQYFGPGTRLTVL.